Listed below are T cell receptor beta chains from one sample, sequenced in a study of OX40 agonist ivuxolimab in advanced cancers. Assay used: immunoSEQ multiplex PCR; TCRdb lists only in-frame clones, some missing. The sample shows around 26,000 clones, 60% to 85% of them seen only once. The input for sequencing was CD4+ or CD8+ T cells sorted from blood, taken in a trial of the OX40 agonist ivuxolimab. The receptors were gathered from an adult with an advanced solid tumor such as melanoma, head and neck, liver or kidney cancer. Both conserved end residues are trimmed from each CDR3. The order of the fields is J gene, V gene, D gene, CDR3 protein. D genes are given only for firm matches.

TRBJ1-1,TRBV19,-,ASSRFVSRAQDTEAF
TRBJ2-6,TRBV19,-,ASSETNSGANVLT
TRBJ2-3,TRBV5-1,TRBD2,ASRVSGGATDTQY
TRBJ1-2,TRBV5-6,-,ASSLAEGSWGYT
TRBJ1-3,TRBV7-8,TRBD1,ASSSDRLTVGNTIY
TRBJ2-7,TRBV28,-,ASRGHEQY
TRBJ1-3,TRBV19,-,ASSIDQAESGNTIY
TRBJ1-5,TRBV28,-,ASSLGEGKRQPQH
TRBJ2-2,TRBV5-4,TRBD1,ASSAYRGANTGELF
TRBJ1-3,TRBV5-1,TRBD1,ASSSQTGRNTIY
TRBJ2-7,TRBV5-1,-,ASSFRTGTSYEQY
TRBJ2-1,TRBV6-6,TRBD2,ASSYPGLYNEQF
TRBJ1-6,TRBV6-1,TRBD1,ASSDSEDRDLGLLNSPLH
TRBJ1-4,TRBV1,-,TSSQETGARRKLF
TRBJ1-2,TRBV5-1,-,ASSSRDPGLSNYGYT
TRBJ1-1,TRBV7-2,-,ASSLVGGDTEAF
TRBJ2-7,TRBV7-9,-,ASSLEAWTVSSYEQY
TRBJ2-5,TRBV7-8,TRBD1,ASSLSRDRKTQY
TRBJ2-1,TRBV30,TRBD2,AWSGTSSNEQF
TRBJ2-7,TRBV13,-,ASSLGTLESEQY
TRBJ1-1,TRBV11-1,-,ASSPTVGTEAF
TRBJ1-6,TRBV30,-,AWSSSYNSPLH
TRBJ1-6,TRBV5-1,-,ASSRLDRSNSPLH
TRBJ2-2,TRBV6-4,-,ASSEQGGAGELF
TRBJ2-1,TRBV13,-,ASSSPLIRLEQF
TRBJ2-2,TRBV5-1,TRBD1,ASSLDTGDTGELF
TRBJ1-1,TRBV7-9,-,ASSLAVEAF
TRBJ2-5,TRBV2,TRBD2,ASSARLAGGSAVAQY
TRBJ2-4,TRBV5-4,-,ASTLRVTDLAKNIQY
TRBJ1-2,TRBV5-1,-,ASSLVSGPTNYGYT
TRBJ2-1,TRBV5-6,-,ASSLTFGQIYNEQF
TRBJ2-7,TRBV11-3,-,ASSRRVLDYEQY
TRBJ2-5,TRBV5-1,TRBD2,ASTLGGAGLAQY
TRBJ1-2,TRBV18,-,ASSPEGIPNYGYT
TRBJ2-3,TRBV19,-,ASSIAGYLSTDTQY
TRBJ2-5,TRBV7-9,-,ASSPKAAETQY
TRBJ2-7,TRBV13,-,ASSSDSSYEQY
TRBJ2-1,TRBV6-1,-,ASSERSQLYNEQF
TRBJ2-1,TRBV4-1,-,ASSQDDASYNEQF
TRBJ2-1,TRBV29-1,TRBD2,SVEEGTSGAIYNEQF
TRBJ2-1,TRBV11-3,-,ASSLNGRGPGSYNEQF
TRBJ1-4,TRBV5-6,-,ASSQTFELRYNEKLF
TRBJ1-1,TRBV28,-,ASSFIGNTEAF